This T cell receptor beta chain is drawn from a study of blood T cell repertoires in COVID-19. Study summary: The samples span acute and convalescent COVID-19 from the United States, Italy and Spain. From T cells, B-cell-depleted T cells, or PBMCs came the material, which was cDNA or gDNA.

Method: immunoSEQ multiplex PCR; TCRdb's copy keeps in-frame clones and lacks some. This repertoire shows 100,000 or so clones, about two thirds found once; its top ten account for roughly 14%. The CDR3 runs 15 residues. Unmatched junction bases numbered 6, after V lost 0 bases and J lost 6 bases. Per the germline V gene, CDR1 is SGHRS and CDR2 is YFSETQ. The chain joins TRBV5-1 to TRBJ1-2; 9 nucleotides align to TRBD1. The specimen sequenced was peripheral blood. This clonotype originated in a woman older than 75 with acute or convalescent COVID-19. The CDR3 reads CASSLGGQGIDGYTF. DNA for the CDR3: TGCGCCAGCAGCTTGGGGGGACAGGGAATCGATGGCTACACCTTC.